This is a list of T cell receptor beta chains from one sample in a study of early stage breast cancer tumors. Profiling relied on immunoSEQ multiplex PCR, and the TCRdb table lists in-frame clones only, not all of them. The sample has some 21,000 clones; about 70% are singletons. Input material: blood. The receptors here all came from a person aged 55 to 70 with breast cancer. The CDR3 runs from the conserved cysteine through the conserved F or W. The D gene is left open where the match is weak. For some rows the clone size is stated as once, few or many, or as a class when expanded; others skip it.

j_gene,len,d_gene,abundance,v_gene,CDR3nt,CDR3aa
TRBJ2-7,12,NA,NA,TRBV29-1,TGCAGCGTTGGGCCAGGCGGCTACGAGCAGTACTTC,CSVGPGGYEQYF
TRBJ2-1,15,TRBD2,NA,TRBV6-5,TGTGCCAGCAGTTACTCGACCGGGGCGGGGGGAGAGCAGTTCTTC,CASSYSTGAGGEQFF
TRBJ2-3,14,TRBD2,NA,TRBV5-1,TGCGCCAGCAGGTTAGCGGGAGTTCGAGATACGCAGTATTTT,CASRLAGVRDTQYF
TRBJ2-3,15,TRBD1,NA,TRBV7-9,TGTGCCAGCAGCCGCTGGACAGGGAGCACAGATACGCAGTATTTT,CASSRWTGSTDTQYF
TRBJ2-7,15,TRBD2,NA,TRBV14,TGTGCCAGCAGTCCCGGGGGGGCAGGAAACTACGAGCAGTACTTC,CASSPGGAGNYEQYF
TRBJ2-5,15,TRBD2,NA,TRBV7-2,TGTGCCAGCAGCTTTTCGGCGGGGGAGGCCGAGACCCAGTACTTC,CASSFSAGEAETQYF
TRBJ1-2,14,NA,NA,TRBV4-2,TGTGCCAGCAGCCAAGCGTCAGGGGCGCACGGCTACACCTTC,CASSQASGAHGYTF
TRBJ2-7,16,NA,NA,TRBV11-2,TGTGCCAGCAGCTTTATCTTTGAGGGTGACTCCTACGAGCAGTACTTC,CASSFIFEGDSYEQYF
TRBJ2-7,13,NA,NA,TRBV5-1,TGCGCCAGCAGCTTTGGGGCGTCCTACGAGCAGTACTTC,CASSFGASYEQYF
TRBJ1-5,15,TRBD1,once,TRBV7-9,TGTGCCAGCAGCCCCCTGGACAGGAACAATCAGCCCCAGCATTTT,CASSPLDRNNQPQHF
TRBJ2-1,12,NA,NA,TRBV2,TGTGCCAGCAGTGAGTCGTACCTGGAGCAGTTCTTC,CASSESYLEQFF
TRBJ2-7,14,NA,NA,TRBV11-3,TGTGCCAGCAGCTTAGGGCTAGACTCCTACGAGCAGTACTTC,CASSLGLDSYEQYF
TRBJ1-1,12,NA,NA,TRBV7-9,TGTGCCAGCAGCCTAGAACGGACAGAAGCTTTCTTT,CASSLERTEAFF
TRBJ2-2,16,NA,NA,TRBV11-2,TGTGCCAGCAGCTTAGCTCTGACAGGCGGCACCGGGGAGCTGTTTTTT,CASSLALTGGTGELFF
TRBJ2-2,15,TRBD2,NA,TRBV9,TGTGCCAGCAGCCAGGGACTAGCAGGCACCGGGGAGCTGTTTTTT,CASSQGLAGTGELFF
TRBJ1-2,12,NA,few,TRBV7-9,TGTGCCAGCAGCTTACTTAACTATGGCTACACCTTC,CASSLLNYGYTF
TRBJ1-2,13,NA,NA,TRBV6-1,TGTGCCAGCAGTGAAAGGTTTAACTATGGCTACACCTTC,CASSERFNYGYTF
TRBJ2-3,15,NA,NA,TRBV11-2,TGTGCCAGCAGCTTAGATGGGCTAGCATCGGATACGCAGTATTTT,CASSLDGLASDTQYF
TRBJ2-3,15,TRBD2,NA,TRBV7-8,TGTGCCAGCAGCTTTCTAGCGGGGCAAGCAGATACGCAGTATTTT,CASSFLAGQADTQYF
TRBJ2-2,15,NA,NA,TRBV9,TGTGCCAGCAGCGTAGGGAGCAGGGCGGGAGGGGAGCTGTTTTTT,CASSVGSRAGGELFF
TRBJ2-4,13,NA,few,TRBV19,TGTGCCAGTAGCCCCCAAACAGCGGACATTCAGTACTTC,CASSPQTADIQYF
TRBJ1-2,13,NA,NA,TRBV19,TGTGCCAGTACCCGGACGGAGACCTATGGCTACACCTTC,CASTRTETYGYTF
TRBJ2-2,13,NA,NA,TRBV15,TGTGCCACCAGCAGAGATCGTGCCGGGGAGCTGTTTTTT,CATSRDRAGELFF
TRBJ1-3,16,NA,NA,TRBV9,TGTGCCAGCAGCGTAGATTACGGAGGAACTGGAAACACCATATATTTT,CASSVDYGGTGNTIYF
TRBJ2-1,14,NA,large,TRBV13,TGTGCCAGCCAGTCGGGGAGCTCCTACAATGAGCAGTTCTTC,CASQSGSSYNEQFF
TRBJ2-3,14,NA,NA,TRBV19,TGTGCCAGTAGAAAGGACCTGGGCACAGATACGCAGTATTTT,CASRKDLGTDTQYF
TRBJ2-2,15,NA,NA,TRBV19,TGTGCCACCTTCCCCGGGGGCCCGGTCTCCGGGGAGCTGTTTTTT,CATFPGGPVSGELFF
TRBJ2-6,13,NA,NA,TRBV19,TGTGCCAGTAGGCTTGCTGGGGCCAACGTCCTGACTTTC,CASRLAGANVLTF
TRBJ2-7,18,TRBD2,NA,TRBV5-4,TGTGCCAGCAGCTTGGGTCCCGGGACTAGCGGGACCCCCTACGAGCAGTACTTC,CASSLGPGTSGTPYEQYF
TRBJ1-1,17,NA,NA,TRBV7-9,TGTGCCAGCAGCAGAACCGGGACTTTTTCACGGAGGTCTGAAGCTTTCTTT,CASSRTGTFSRRSEAFF
TRBJ1-6,14,NA,NA,TRBV9,TGTGCCAGCAGCTTCCAGGGAACCAATTCACCCCTCCACTTT,CASSFQGTNSPLHF
TRBJ2-1,16,TRBD2,few,TRBV7-9,TGTGCCAGCAGCGCCGGGACTAGCGGGGGACACAATGAGCAGTTCTTC,CASSAGTSGGHNEQFF
TRBJ1-1,15,NA,NA,TRBV11-3,TGTGCCAGCAGCTTAGACGGACAGCCGAACACTGAAGCTTTCTTT,CASSLDGQPNTEAFF
TRBJ1-6,14,NA,few,TRBV28,TGTGCCAGCAGATCCGGGACGGCTAATTCACCCCTCCACTTT,CASRSGTANSPLHF
TRBJ1-2,14,NA,NA,TRBV25-1,TGTGCCAGCAGCAGGAAGTGGGTAAACTATGGCTACACCTTC,CASSRKWVNYGYTF